Shown below are 14 T cell receptor beta chains from a single sample sequenced in a study of blood T cells in healthy people across ages. Alongside a J-beta primer mix, a sample-barcoded 5' primer served in a second PCR lasting roughly 7 to 11 cycles. TCRdb recomputed calls from the 5' RACE reads with MiXCR, one row per CDR3 protein. The data show around 1.1 million distinct CDR3 sequences, with about two fifths seen just once and roughly 13% held by the top ten. Sequencing was done on a sample of blood. The receptors were sampled from a man between 18 and 35 years old in good health.

In DNA, the CDR3 is TGTGCCAGCAGTGGGGGTCTAGCGGGGGGTTACAATGAGCAGTACTTC. Protein product: CASSGGLAGGYNEQYF. This chain uses TRBV2 with TRBJ2-1; TRBD2 matches at 11 bases. Judging by the DNA end, TRBJ2-7 fits better; the J call may be wrong. Per the germline V gene, CDR1 is SNHLY and CDR2 is FYNNEI. This CDR3 contains 16 residues.

V usage is TRBV7-8 and J usage is TRBJ1-1; 9 bases are shared with TRBD1. Germline lookup yields CDR1 SGHVS and CDR2 FQNEAQ. CDR3 length: 17 residues. The V and J ends lost 5 bases and 3 bases, in that order; junction bases with no gene match: 13. The CDR3 spells CASSQRLRDRDHTEAFF. CDR3 DNA: TGTGCCAGCAGCCAAAGACTCCGGGACAGGGACCACACTGAAGCTTTCTTT.

The V and J genes are TRBV29-1 and TRBJ2-3; no definite D call. Germline V CDR1 and CDR2: SQVTM, ANQGSEA. CDR3 length: 11 residues. Trimming stripped 6 bases from V and 5 bases from J, with 9 bases between. CDR3: CSVVGVDTQYF. DNA of the CDR3: TGCAGCGTGGTTGGAGTAGATACGCAGTATTTT.

There are a few counts of this clonotype. The chain is built from TRBV20-1 and TRBJ2-1; TRBD2 matches 10 bases. The CDR3 is 14 residues long. CDR1 is DFQATT, CDR2 SNEGSKA, per germline (reference sequence). The trim removed 1 base at V and 6 bases at J, leaving 3 bases unmatched. The CDR3 DNA follows: TGCAGTGCTAGAGGGAGCGGGGGGGGCAATGAGCAGTTCTTC. Translation gives CSARGSGGGNEQFF.

The chain joins TRBV12-3 or TRBV12-4 to TRBJ2-5, with D unclear. V was cut by 3 bases and J by 0 bases, with 8 bases left in between. The CDR3 runs to 14 residues. For the CDR3, the DNA is TGTGCCAGCAGTTTTCAGCAGTACCAAGAGACCCAGTACTTC. As protein: CASSFQQYQETQYF.

The chain uses TRBV7-2 and TRBJ2-3; TRBD2 aligns across 7 bases. Germline CDR1 reads SGHTA; CDR2 reads FQGNSA. The CDR3 contains 16 residues. The V gene end was trimmed by 5 bases and the J gene end by 3 bases; junction bases not matched to a gene: 11. The CDR3 here is CASSPQWEGVTDTQYF. The DNA for the CDR3 is TGTGCCAGCAGCCCCCAGTGGGAGGGAGTTACAGATACGCAGTATTTT.

This chain connects TRBV6-5 to TRBJ2-3; tentatively, D is TRBD1 (5 bases). Between the trimmed V and J ends, which lost 7 bases and 3 bases, there was a span of 14 bases. Germline CDR1 is MNHEY and CDR2 is SVGAGI. The CDR3 loop spans 14 amino acids. The CDR3 DNA follows: TGTGCCAGCATAGCCAGGGCATTTACAGATACGCAGTATTTT. Translating gives CASIARAFTDTQYF.

The V and J genes are TRBV20-1 and TRBJ1-1, with 8 bases lining up with TRBD1. V dropped 4 bases and J dropped 5; count of bases not matched to a gene: 9. Germline CDR1 DFQATT, CDR2 SNEGSKA (reference sequence). This CDR3 is 14 amino acids long. The CDR3 DNA reads as TGCAGTGCTAAAGCAGGGGGCGCCGAGACTGAAGCTTTCTTT. Its protein product is CSAKAGGAETEAFF.

The rearrangement joins TRBV2 to TRBJ2-1, with 7 positions matching TRBD2. Germline lookup yields CDR1 SNHLY and CDR2 FYNNEI. V lost 0 bases to trimming and J lost 6 bases; unmatched junction nucleotides: 14. This CDR3 has 18 residues. The CDR3 region is CASSEARTPSGGSNEQFF. Written as DNA, the CDR3 is TGTGCCAGCAGTGAAGCGAGGACCCCTTCCGGGGGGTCCAATGAGCAGTTCTTC.

V gene TRBV2 combines with J gene TRBJ2-5; tentative D call: TRBD1 (6 bases). The CDR3 runs 11 residues. Germline CDR1 and CDR2: SNHLY and FYNNEI. With 9 bases removed from V and 4 bases from J, the gap between germline ends came to 9 bases. CDR3 in amino acids: CARSDRETQYF. The DNA of the CDR3 is TGTGCCAGATCGGACAGAGAGACCCAGTACTTC. Supplemented by reference TRBV2 and TRBJ2-5, the full variable domain reads EPEVTQTPSHQVTQMGQEVILRCVPISNHLYFYWYRQILGQKVEFLVSFYNNEISEKSEIFDDQFSVERPDGSNFTLKIRSTKLEDSAMYFCARSDRETQYFGPGTRLLVL.

Only a few counts were recorded for this clonotype. The chain recombines TRBV4-1 with TRBJ2-7; D is unclear. The CDR3 has 14 residues. CDR1 is MGHRA and CDR2 is YSYEKL in the germline V gene. V dropped 4 bases and J dropped 7 bases, with 17 bases sitting between them. CDR3 protein: CASSRTASYNEQYF. The DNA of the CDR3 is TGCGCCAGCAGCCGGACGGCCTCCTACAATGAGCAGTACTTC.

The chain employs TRBV2 and TRBJ2-4; D tentatively fits TRBD1 or TRBD2 (6 bases each). Trimming took 7 bases from V and 0 from J, leaving 16 bases between them. CDR3 length: 16 residues. Germline loops: CDR1 SNHLY, CDR2 FYNNEI. The CDR3 region is CASIPGAKLAKNIQYF. The CDR3 coding sequence is TGTGCCAGCATCCCGGGGGCAAAACTAGCCAAAAACATTCAGTACTTC.

In the case of this clonotype: A read error may explain this, as a much larger clone is one base away. J is TRBJ2-1 and V is TRBV12-3 or TRBV12-4; TRBD1 might be the D (5 bases). With the DNA end fitting TRBJ2-7 better, the J assignment may be wrong. This CDR3 region has 16 residues. This CDR3 is CASSLDRRSSYNEQYF. The CDR3 DNA reads as TGTGCCAGCAGTTTAGACAGGCGGAGCTCCTACAATGAGCAGTACTTC.

This clonotype was seen a few times. In DNA form, the CDR3 reads TGTGCCAGCAGCTTAGTTGGCGATCAGCAGTTCTTC. The encoded protein is CASSLVGDQQFF. The genes are TRBV11-2 and TRBJ2-1; D uncertain. The CDR3 consists of 12 residues. Per germline, CDR1 SGHAT and CDR2 FQNNGV. Trimming took 1 base from V and 11 from J, leaving 9 bases between them. The full variable domain, in which reference TRBV11-2 and TRBJ2-1 provide the parts outside the CDR3, is EAGVAQSPRYKIIEKRQSVAFWCNPISGHATLYWYQQILGQGPKLLIQFQNNGVVDDSQLPKDRFSAERLKGVDSTLKIQPAKLEDSAVYLCASSLVGDQQFFGPGTRLTVL.